Included here is one T cell receptor beta chain sequence, with context. The sample comes from a study of T cell changes during pregnancy in multiple sclerosis. The assay was immunoSEQ multiplex PCR, and TCRdb's table has in-frame clones only and misses some. This sample yields 55,000 to 85,000 clones, of which approximately 92% are seen a single time; roughly 1.2% belongs to the top ten. This CDR3 is built from 15 residues. The V end lost 7 bases, the J end lost 4 bases, and 21 bases lay between the germline ends. Germline CDR1 and CDR2: SQVTM and ANQGSEA. The sequences come from peripheral blood, collected in the third trimester of pregnancy. This chain uses TRBV29-1 with TRBJ2-3; D not certain. The sequence was collected from a female donor with multiple sclerosis, enrolled in a pregnancy study. In DNA form, the CDR3 reads TGCAGCGCCGCCTTGGCGGTCCTGATCCCAGATACGCAGTATTTT. This sequence encodes CSAALAVLIPDTQYF.